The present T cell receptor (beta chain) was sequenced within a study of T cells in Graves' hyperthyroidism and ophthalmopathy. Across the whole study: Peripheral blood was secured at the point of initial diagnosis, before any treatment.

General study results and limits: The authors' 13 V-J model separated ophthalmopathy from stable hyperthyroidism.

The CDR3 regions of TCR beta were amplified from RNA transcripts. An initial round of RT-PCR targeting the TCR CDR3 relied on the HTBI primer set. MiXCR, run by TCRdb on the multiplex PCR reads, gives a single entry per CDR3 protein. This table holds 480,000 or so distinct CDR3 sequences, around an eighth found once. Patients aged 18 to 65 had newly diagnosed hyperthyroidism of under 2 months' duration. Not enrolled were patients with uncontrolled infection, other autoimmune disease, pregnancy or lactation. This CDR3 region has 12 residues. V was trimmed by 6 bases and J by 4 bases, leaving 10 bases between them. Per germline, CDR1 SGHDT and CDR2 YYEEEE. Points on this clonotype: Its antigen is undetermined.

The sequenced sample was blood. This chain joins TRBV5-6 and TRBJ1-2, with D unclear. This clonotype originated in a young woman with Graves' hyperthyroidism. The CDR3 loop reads CASMGMGYGYTF. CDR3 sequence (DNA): TGTGCCAGCATGGGGATGGGCTATGGCTACACCTTC. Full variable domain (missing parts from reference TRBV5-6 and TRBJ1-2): DAGVTQSPTHLIKTRGQQVTLRCSPKSGHDTVSWYQQALGQGPQFIFQYYEEEERQRGNFPDRFSGHQFPNYSSELNVNALLLGDSALYLCASMGMGYGYTFGSGTRLTVV.